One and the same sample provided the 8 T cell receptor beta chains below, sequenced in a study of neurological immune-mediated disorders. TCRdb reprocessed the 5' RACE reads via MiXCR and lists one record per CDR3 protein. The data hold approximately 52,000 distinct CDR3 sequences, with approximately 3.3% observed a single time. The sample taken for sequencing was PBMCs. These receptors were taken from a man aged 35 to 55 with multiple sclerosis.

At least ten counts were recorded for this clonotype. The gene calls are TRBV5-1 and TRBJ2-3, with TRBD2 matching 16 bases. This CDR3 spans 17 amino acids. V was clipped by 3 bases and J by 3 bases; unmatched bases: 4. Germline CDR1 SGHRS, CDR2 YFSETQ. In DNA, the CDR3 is TGCGCCAGCAGCTCGGGACTAGCGGGGGGGAATACAGATACGCAGTATTTT. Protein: CASSSGLAGGNTDTQYF.

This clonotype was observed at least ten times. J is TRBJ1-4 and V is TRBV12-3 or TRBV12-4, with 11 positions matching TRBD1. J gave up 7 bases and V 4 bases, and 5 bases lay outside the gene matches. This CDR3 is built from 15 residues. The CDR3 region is CASSYGTGGSEKLFF. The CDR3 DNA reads TGTGCCAGCAGTTACGGGACAGGGGGAAGTGAAAAACTGTTTTTT.

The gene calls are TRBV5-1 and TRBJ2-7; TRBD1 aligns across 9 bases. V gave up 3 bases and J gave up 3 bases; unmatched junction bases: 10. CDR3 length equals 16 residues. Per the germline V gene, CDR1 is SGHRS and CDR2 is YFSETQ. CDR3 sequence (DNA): TGCGCCAGCAGCTCCGGCTCGCAGGACAGGGGCTACGAGCAGTACTTC. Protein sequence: CASSSGSQDRGYEQYF.

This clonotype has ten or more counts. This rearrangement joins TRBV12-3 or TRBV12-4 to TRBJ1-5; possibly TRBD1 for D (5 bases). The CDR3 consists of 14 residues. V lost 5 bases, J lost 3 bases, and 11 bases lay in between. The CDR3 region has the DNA TGTGCCAGCAGTCCCGGGGCGGACAATCAGCCCCAGCATTTT. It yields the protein CASSPGADNQPQHF.

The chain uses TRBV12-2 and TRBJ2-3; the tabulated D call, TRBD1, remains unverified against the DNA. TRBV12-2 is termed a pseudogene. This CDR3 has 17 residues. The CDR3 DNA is TGTGCAAGTCGCTTAGTTGACCGGGACCCCGGTTCGGATACGCAGTATTTT. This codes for CASRLVDRDPGSDTQYF.

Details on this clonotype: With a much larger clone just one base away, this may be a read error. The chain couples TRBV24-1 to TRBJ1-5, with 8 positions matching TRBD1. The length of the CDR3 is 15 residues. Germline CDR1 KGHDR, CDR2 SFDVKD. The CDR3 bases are TGTGCCACCAGTGCTGGCAGGGGGCGGGATCAGCCCCAGAATTTT. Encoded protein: CATSAGRGRDQPQNF.

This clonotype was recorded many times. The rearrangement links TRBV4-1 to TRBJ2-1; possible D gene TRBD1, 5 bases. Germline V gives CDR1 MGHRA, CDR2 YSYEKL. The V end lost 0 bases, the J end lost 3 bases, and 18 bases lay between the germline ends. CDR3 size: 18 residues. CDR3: CASSQDPPPGIVYNEQFF. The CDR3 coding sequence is TGCGCCAGCAGCCAAGATCCACCCCCAGGGATCGTCTACAATGAGCAGTTCTTC.

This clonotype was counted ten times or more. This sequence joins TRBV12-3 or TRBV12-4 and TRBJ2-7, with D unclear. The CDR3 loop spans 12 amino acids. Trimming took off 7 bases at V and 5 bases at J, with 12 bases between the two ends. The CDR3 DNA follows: TGTGCCAGCAACCGAGGAGTCCACGAGCAGTACTTC. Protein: CASNRGVHEQYF.